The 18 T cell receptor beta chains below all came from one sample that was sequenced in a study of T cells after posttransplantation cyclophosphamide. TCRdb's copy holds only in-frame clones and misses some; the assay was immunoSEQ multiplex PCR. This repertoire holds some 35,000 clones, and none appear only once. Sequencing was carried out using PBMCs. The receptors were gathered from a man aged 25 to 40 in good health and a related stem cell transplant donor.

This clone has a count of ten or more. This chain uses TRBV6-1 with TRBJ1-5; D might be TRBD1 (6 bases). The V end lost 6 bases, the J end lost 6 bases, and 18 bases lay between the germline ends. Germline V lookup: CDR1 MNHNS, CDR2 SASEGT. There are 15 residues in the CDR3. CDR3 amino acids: CASRPQGYGTQPQHF. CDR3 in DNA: TGTGCCAGCAGACCCCAGGGGTATGGGACTCAGCCCCAGCATTTT.

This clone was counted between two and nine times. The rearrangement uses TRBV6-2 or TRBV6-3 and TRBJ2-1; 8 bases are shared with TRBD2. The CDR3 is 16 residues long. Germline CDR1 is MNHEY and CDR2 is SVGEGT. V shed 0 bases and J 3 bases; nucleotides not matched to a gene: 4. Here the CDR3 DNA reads TGTGCCAGCAGTTACTCCCGCGGGGGGTACTACAATGAGCAGTTCTTC. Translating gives CASSYSRGGYYNEQFF.

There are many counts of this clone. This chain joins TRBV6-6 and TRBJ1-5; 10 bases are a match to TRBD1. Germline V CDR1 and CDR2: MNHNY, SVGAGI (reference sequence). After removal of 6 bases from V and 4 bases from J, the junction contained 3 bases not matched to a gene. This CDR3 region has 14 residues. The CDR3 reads CASSGTGANQPQHF. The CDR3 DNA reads TGTGCCAGCAGCGGGACAGGGGCTAATCAGCCCCAGCATTTT.

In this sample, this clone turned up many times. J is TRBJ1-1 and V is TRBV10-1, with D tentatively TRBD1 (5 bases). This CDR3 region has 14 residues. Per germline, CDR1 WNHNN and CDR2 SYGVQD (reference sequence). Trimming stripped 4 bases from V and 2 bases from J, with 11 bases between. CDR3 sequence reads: CASSGGQGNTEAFF. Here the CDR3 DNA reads TGCGCCAGCAGTGGGGGCCAGGGAAACACTGAAGCTTTCTTT.

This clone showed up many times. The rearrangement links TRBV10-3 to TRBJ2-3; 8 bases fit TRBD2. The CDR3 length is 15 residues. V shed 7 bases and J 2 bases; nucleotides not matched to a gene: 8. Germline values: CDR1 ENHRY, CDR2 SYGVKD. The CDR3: CAITRAGVDTDTQYF. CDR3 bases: TGTGCCATCACCCGAGCGGGGGTAGACACAGATACGCAGTATTTT.

The chain's CDR3 is CASSRRYQETQYF. CDR3 bases: TGCGCCAGCAGCCGCAGATACCAAGAGACCCAGTACTTC. The V gene is TRBV5-1, the J gene TRBJ2-5, with D unclear. Trimming left V 4 bases short and J 0 bases short, with 7 bases between. Germline CDR1 is SGHRS and CDR2 is YFSETQ. The CDR3 extends over 13 amino acids.

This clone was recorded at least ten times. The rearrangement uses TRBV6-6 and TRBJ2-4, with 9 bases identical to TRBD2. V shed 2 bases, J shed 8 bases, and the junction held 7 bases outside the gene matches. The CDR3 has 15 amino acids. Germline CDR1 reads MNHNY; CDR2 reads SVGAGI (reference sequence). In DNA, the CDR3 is TGTGCCAGCAGTTACACGGCTAGCGGGAACGACATTCAGTACTTC. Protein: CASSYTASGNDIQYF.

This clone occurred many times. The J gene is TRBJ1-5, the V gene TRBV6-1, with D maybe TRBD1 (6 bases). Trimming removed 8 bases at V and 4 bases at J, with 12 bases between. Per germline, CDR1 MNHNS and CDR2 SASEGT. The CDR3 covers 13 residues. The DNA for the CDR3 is TGTGCCAGCGAGGACAGCGGTAATCAGCCCCAGCATTTT. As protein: CASEDSGNQPQHF.

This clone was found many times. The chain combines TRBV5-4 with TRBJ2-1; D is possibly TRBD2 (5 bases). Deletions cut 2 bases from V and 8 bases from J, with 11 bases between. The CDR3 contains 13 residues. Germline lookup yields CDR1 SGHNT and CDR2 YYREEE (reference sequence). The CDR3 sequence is CASSFEAGDEQFF. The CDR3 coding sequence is TGTGCCAGCAGCTTCGAGGCGGGCGATGAGCAGTTCTTC.

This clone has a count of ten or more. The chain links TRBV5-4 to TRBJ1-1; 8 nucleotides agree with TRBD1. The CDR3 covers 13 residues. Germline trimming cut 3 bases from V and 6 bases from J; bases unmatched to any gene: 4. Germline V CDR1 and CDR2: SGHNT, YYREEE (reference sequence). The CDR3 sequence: CASSSRTGSEAFF. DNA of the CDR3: TGTGCCAGCAGCTCCCGGACAGGGTCTGAAGCTTTCTTT.

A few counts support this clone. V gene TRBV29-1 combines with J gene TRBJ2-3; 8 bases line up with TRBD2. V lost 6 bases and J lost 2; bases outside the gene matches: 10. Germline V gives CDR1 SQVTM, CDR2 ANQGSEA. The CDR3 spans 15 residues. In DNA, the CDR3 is TGCAGCGTCTCCACGGGACTAGTCCCCACAGATACGCAGTATTTT. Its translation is CSVSTGLVPTDTQYF.

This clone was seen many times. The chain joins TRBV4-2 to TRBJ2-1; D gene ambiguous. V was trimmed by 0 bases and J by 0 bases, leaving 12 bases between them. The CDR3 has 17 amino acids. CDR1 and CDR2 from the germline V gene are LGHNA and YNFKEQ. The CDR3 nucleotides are TGTGCCAGCAGCCAAGAAGGCGGTCTGAGCTCCTACAATGAGCAGTTCTTC. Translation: CASSQEGGLSSYNEQFF.

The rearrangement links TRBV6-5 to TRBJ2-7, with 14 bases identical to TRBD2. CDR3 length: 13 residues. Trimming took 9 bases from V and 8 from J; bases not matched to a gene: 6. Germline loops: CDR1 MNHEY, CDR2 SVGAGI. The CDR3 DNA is TGTGCCAGGGGACTAGCGGGGGTTGGACAGCAGTACTTC. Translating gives CARGLAGVGQQYF.

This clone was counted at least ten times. The CDR3 protein is CASFFQASSEAFF. The CDR3 DNA reads as TGTGCCAGCTTTTTTCAGGCCTCCTCTGAAGCTTTCTTT. V and J are TRBV2 and TRBJ1-1; D is unclear. The CDR3 loop spans 13 amino acids. V was shortened by 8 bases and J by 6 bases, with 16 bases between the two germline ends. In germline, CDR1 is SNHLY, CDR2 FYNNEI.

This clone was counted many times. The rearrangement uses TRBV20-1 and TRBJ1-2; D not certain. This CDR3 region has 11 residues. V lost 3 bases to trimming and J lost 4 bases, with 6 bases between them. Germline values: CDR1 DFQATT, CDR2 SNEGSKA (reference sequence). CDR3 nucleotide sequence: TGCAGTGCTAGTCTCTCCTATGGCTACACCTTC. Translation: CSASLSYGYTF.

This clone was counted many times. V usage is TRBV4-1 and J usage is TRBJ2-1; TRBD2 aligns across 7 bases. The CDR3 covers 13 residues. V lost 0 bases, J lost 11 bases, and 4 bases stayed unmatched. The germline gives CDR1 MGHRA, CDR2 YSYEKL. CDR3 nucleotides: TGCGCCAGCAGCCAAGATCGGGGGGAAAAGCAGTTCTTC. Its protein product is CASSQDRGEKQFF.

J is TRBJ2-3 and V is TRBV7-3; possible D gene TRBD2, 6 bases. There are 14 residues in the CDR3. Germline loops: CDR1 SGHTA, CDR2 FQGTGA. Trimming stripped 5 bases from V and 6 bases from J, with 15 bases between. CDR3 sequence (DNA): TGTGCCAGCAGCCGGGACTTAGCCGTGGATACGCAGTATTTT. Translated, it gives CASSRDLAVDTQYF.

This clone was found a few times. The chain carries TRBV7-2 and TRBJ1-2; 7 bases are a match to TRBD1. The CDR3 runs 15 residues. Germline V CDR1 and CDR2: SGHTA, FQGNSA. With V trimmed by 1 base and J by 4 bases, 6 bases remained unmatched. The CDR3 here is CASSLVAGQAYGYTF. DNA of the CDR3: TGTGCCAGCAGCTTAGTCGCCGGACAGGCCTATGGCTACACCTTC.